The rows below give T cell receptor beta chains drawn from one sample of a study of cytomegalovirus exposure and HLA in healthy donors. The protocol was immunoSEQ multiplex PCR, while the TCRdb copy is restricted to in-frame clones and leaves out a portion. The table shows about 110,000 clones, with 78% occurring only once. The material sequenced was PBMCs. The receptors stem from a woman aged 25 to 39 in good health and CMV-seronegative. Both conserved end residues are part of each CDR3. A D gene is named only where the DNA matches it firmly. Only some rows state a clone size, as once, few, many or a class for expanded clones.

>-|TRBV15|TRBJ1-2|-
TGTGCCACCAGCAGAGATCCCGGGGTTGGCTACACCTTC
CATSRDPGVGYTF
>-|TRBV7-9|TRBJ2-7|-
TGTGCCAGCAGCAACACCCCGCACGAGCAGTACTTC
CASSNTPHEQYF
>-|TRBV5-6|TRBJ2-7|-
TGTGCCAGCAGCTTTAGGACTACCGTCCACGAGCAGTACTTC
CASSFRTTVHEQYF
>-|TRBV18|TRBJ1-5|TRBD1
TGTGCCAGCTCAGGACAGGGGGCGGCCAATCAGCCCCAGCATTTT
CASSGQGAANQPQHF
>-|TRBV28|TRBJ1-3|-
TGTGCCAGCAGTTTAAATGGGCGTCTGGACACCATATATTTT
CASSLNGRLDTIYF
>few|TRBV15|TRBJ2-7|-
TGTGCCACCAGCAGACCAGGGAATTCCTACGAGCAGTACTTC
CATSRPGNSYEQYF
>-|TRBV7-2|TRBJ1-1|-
TGTGCCAGCAGCACATCGACAGTCGGGAACACTGAAGCTTTCTTT
CASSTSTVGNTEAFF
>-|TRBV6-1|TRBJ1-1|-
TGTGCCAGCAGTGCATACACCCCGACTATGAACACTGAAGCTTTCTTT
CASSAYTPTMNTEAFF
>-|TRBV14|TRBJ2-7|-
TGTGCCAGCAGCCCCCCTGGGGGGTTTCCGTACGAGCAGTACTTC
CASSPPGGFPYEQYF
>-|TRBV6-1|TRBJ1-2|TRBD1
TGTGCCAGCAGTGACCGACAGGGGGTCTATGGCTACACCTTC
CASSDRQGVYGYTF
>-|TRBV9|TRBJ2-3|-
TGTGCCAGCAGCGTAGGAACGGCGGGAGATACGCAGTATTTT
CASSVGTAGDTQYF
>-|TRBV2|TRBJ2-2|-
TGTGCCAGCAGTGAAGATATTCGGGGGAAAAACACCGGGGAGCTGTTTTTT
CASSEDIRGKNTGELFF
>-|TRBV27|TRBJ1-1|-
TGTGCCAGCCTACCCAGGGTGTCGAACACTGAAGCTTTCTTT
CASLPRVSNTEAFF
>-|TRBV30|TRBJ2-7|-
TGTGCCTGGAGTCGGACAAACTACGAGCAGTACTTC
CAWSRTNYEQYF
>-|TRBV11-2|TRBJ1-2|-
TGTGCCAGCAGCTTAGTACTTGGTGGCAGGTTTACTCCAAACTATGGCTACACCTTC
CASSLVLGGRFTPNYGYTF
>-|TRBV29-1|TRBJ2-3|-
TGCAGCGCCAGACTGGTGACAGATACGCAGTATTTT
CSARLVTDTQYF
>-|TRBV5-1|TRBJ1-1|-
TGCGCCAGCCGTCTAGAGGCGCTCCTCGCTGAAGCTTTCTTT
CASRLEALLAEAFF
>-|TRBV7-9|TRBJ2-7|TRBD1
TGTGCCAGCAGCTTAAGGACAGGGGGATCCTACGAGCAGTACTTC
CASSLRTGGSYEQYF
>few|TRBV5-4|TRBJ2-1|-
TGTGCCAGCAGCTTGGTAGCGCCGAGTCTCCTTGGTGAGCAGTTCTTC
CASSLVAPSLLGEQFF
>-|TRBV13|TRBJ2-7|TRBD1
TGTGCCAGCAGCTCCACCCGGGGTGACCGGGACAGGGTTGCCTACGAGCAGTACTTC
CASSSTRGDRDRVAYEQYF
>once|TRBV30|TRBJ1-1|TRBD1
TGTGCCTGGAGAGGGGGCGAGTGGACTGAAGCTTTCTTT
CAWRGGEWTEAFF
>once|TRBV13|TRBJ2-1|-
TGTGCCAGCAGCTTACGAAGGGGGGGCTACAATGAGCAGTTCTTC
CASSLRRGGYNEQFF
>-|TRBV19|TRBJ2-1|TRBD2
TGTGCCAGTAGTATGGACGGGACTAGCGTGAATGAGCAGTTCTTC
CASSMDGTSVNEQFF
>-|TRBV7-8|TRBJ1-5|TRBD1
TGTGCCAGCCACCCGGGACAGGTCGTATTTGGCAATCAGCCCCAGCATTTT
CASHPGQVVFGNQPQHF
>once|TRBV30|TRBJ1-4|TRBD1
TGTGCCTGGAGTGTAACAGGGGGGGAAAAACTGTTTTTT
CAWSVTGGEKLFF
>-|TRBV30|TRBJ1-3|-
TGTGCCTGGAGTGTTCCGGCGGGGAGCTCTGGAAACACCATATATTTT
CAWSVPAGSSGNTIYF
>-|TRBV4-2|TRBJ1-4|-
TGTGCCAGCAGCCAAGATTGGGAGGGAGAGACGAATGAAAAACTGTTTTTT
CASSQDWEGETNEKLFF
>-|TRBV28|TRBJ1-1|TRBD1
TGTGCCAGCAGCGCACAGGGGCTCTGGACTGAAGCTTTCTTT
CASSAQGLWTEAFF
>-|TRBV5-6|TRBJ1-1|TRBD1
TGTGCCAGCAGGCCCGGGGGACAGGGGGCTGGGACTGAAGCTTTCTTT
CASRPGGQGAGTEAFF
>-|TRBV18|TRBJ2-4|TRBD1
TGTGCCAGCTCACCGGCCGGGACAGGGTGGGAAAACATTCAGTACTTC
CASSPAGTGWENIQYF
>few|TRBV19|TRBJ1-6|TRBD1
TGTGCCAGTAGTGCCCAGACAGGGGTAGGGAATTCACCCCTCCACTTT
CASSAQTGVGNSPLHF
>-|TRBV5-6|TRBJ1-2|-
TGTGCCAGCAGCTTGGTGGACAACCAAGCCGGCTACACCTTC
CASSLVDNQAGYTF
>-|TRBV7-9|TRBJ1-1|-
TGTGCCAGCAGCTGGGGCGGGGACACTGAAGCTTTCTTT
CASSWGGDTEAFF
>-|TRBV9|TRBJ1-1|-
TGTGCCAGCAGCGTAGGTCCGGAGATGAACACTGAAGCTTTCTTT
CASSVGPEMNTEAFF
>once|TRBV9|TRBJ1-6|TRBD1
TGTGCCAGCAGCGTAGGACAGGGAAATAATTCACCCCTCCACTTT
CASSVGQGNNSPLHF
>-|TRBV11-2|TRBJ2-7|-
TGTGCCAGCAGCCTCCCGGGGGAGCAGTACTTC
CASSLPGEQYF
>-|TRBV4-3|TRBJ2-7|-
TGCGCCAGCAGCCAAGTAGGCGGTAGAACCCGTGGAGAGCAGTACTTC
CASSQVGGRTRGEQYF
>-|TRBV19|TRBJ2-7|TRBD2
TGTGCCACCACTCCCGGCGGGGGGCCCTACGAGCAGTACTTC
CATTPGGGPYEQYF
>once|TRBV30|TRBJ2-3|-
TGTGCCTGGAGGTACACTGGGAGAGATACGCAGTATTTT
CAWRYTGRDTQYF
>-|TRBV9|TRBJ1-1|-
TGTGCCAGCAGCGTAGGTTGGGGGCTTGGCACTGAAGCTTTCTTT
CASSVGWGLGTEAFF
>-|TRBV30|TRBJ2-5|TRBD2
TGTGCCTGGAGTTGGACTAGCGGGGGATACCAAGAGACCCAGTACTTC
CAWSWTSGGYQETQYF
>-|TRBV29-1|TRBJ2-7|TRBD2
TGCAGCGTTGTAGCTAGCGGCTCCTACGAGCAGTACTTC
CSVVASGSYEQYF
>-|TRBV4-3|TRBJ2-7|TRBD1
TGCGCCAGCAGCCACGAAACAGGGGCGAGCTCCTACGAGCAGTACTTC
CASSHETGASSYEQYF
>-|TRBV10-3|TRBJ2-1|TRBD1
TGTGCCATCAGTGAGTTAAGGACAGGGGGCTCCGATGAGCAGTTCTTC
CAISELRTGGSDEQFF
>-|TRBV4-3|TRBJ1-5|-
TGCGCCAGCAGCCAAGAAAGGGTGGCAGGGCCCGGCAGCAATCAGCCCCAGCATTTT
CASSQERVAGPGSNQPQHF
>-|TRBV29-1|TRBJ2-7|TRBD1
TGCAGCGTTGTGGCCCGGGACAGGGCATTCTACGAGCAGTACTTC
CSVVARDRAFYEQYF
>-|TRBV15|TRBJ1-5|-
TGTGCCACCAGCAGAAGGACTAATCAGCCCCAGCATTTT
CATSRRTNQPQHF
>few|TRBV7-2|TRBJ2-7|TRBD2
TGTGCCAGCAGCGCAGGGCTAGCGGGAGTTCTGTACTTC
CASSAGLAGVLYF
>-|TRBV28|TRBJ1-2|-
TGTGCCAGCAGCCTGACAGAAGCCTATGGCTACACCTTC
CASSLTEAYGYTF
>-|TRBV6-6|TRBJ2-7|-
TGTGCCACTACACCAGCAGGGGTCCCGGGTTACGAGCAGTACTTC
CATTPAGVPGYEQYF
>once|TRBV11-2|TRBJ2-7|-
TGTGCCAGCAGCTTGGGGCACGGGCCAGCCTACGAGCAGTACTTC
CASSLGHGPAYEQYF
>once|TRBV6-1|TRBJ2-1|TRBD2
TGTGCCAGCGCCATAGCGGGGGGTTTCAATGAGCAGTTCTTC
CASAIAGGFNEQFF
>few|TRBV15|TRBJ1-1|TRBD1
TGTGCCACCTATGACCCCGGACAGGGGAACACTGAAGCTTTCTTT
CATYDPGQGNTEAFF
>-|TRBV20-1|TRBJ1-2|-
TGCAGTGCTAGGGGGGGGCCTGGCTACACCTTC
CSARGGPGYTF
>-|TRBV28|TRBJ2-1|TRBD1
TGTGCCAGCAGTTTAAAGGACAGGGGGCTTCTACTTAACAATGAGCAGTTCTTC
CASSLKDRGLLLNNEQFF
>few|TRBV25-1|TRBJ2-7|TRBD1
TGTGCCAGCACCCAGCCCGGGACAGGGGGGATCGAGCAGTACTTC
CASTQPGTGGIEQYF
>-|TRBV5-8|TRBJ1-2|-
TGTGCCAGCAGCCCGGGGACGGCGGGATATGGCTACACCTTC
CASSPGTAGYGYTF
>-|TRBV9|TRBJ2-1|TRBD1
TGTGCCAGCAGCGTAGGATTTGGGGCCGGGACAGCACAGTTCTTC
CASSVGFGAGTAQFF
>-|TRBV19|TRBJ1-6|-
TGTGCCAGTAGTATAGTGGGGCCCAAACCCCTCCACTTT
CASSIVGPKPLHF